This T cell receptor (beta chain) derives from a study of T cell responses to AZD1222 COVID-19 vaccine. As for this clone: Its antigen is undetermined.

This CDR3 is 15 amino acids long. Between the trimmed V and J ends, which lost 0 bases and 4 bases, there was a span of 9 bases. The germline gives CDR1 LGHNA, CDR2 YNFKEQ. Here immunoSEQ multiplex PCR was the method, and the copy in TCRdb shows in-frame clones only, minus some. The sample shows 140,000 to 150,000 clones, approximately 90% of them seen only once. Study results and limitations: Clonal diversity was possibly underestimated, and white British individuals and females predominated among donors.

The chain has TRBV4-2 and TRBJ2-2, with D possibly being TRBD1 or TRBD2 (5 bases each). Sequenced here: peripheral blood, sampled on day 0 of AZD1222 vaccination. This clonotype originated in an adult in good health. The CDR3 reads CASSQDARGTGELFF. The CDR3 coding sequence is TGTGCCAGCAGCCAAGATGCGAGGGGCACCGGGGAGCTGTTTTTT.